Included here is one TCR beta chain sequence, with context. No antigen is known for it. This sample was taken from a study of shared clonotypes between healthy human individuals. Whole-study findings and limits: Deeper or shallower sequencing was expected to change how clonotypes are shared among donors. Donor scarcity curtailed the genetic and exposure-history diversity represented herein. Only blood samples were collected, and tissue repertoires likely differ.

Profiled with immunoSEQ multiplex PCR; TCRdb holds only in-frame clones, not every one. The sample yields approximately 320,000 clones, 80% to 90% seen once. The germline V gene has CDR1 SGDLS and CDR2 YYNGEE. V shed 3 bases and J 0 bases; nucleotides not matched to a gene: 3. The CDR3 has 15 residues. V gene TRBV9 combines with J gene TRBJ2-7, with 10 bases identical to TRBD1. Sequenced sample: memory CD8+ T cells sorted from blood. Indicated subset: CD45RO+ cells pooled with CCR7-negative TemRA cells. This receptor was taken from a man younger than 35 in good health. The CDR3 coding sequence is TGTGCCAGCAGCGCCCGGACAGGGGGCTCCTACGAGCAGTACTTC. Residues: CASSARTGGSYEQYF.